The TCR beta chain under discussion was sequenced for a study of Ad26.COV2.S vaccination and SARS-CoV-2 variants. Study-wide context: Doses of Ad26.COV2.S were injected into muscle once or twice, 56 days apart.

This clone was counted only a few times. Noted treatment: some 20 received Ad26.COV2.S at low or high dose, single or two shots; 5 received placebo; per-sample allocation not given. Sample collection was performed on day 63 after the first vaccine or placebo injection. Data came from immunoSEQ multiplex PCR; TCRdb stores just in-frame clones and leaves some out. In the table there are 430,000 or so clones, over 75% of which are singletons. This clonotype was sampled from a person between 18 and 60 years old who received the Ad26.COV2.S COVID-19 vaccine or a placebo. The sample was peripheral blood, taken in a trial of Ad26.COV2.S vaccine versus placebo.

The DNA of the CDR3 is TGTGCCAGCAGTTTACAGGGGACGGTGTCACCCCTCCACTTT. Its translation is CASSLQGTVSPLHF. The gene calls are TRBV27 and TRBJ1-6; tentatively, D is TRBD1 (6 bases). Per germline, CDR1 MNHEY and CDR2 SMNVEV (reference sequence). The CDR3 totals 14 residues. V was trimmed by 2 bases and J by 10 bases, leaving 12 bases between them.